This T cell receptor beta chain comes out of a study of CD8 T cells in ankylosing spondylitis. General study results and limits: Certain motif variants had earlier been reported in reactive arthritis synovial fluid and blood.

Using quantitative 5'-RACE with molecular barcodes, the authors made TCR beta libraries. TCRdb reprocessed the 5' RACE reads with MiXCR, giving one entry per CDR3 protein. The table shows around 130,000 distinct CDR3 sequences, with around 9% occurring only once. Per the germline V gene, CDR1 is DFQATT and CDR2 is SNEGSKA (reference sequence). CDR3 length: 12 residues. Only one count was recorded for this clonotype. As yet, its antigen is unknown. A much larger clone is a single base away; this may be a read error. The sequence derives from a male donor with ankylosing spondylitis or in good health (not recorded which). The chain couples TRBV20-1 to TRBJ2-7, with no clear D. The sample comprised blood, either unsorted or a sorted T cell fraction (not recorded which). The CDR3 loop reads CIADLSSYEQYF. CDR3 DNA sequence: TGTATAGCCGACCTAAGCTCCTACGAGCAGTACTTC.